Presented here are 20 T cell receptor beta chains from one specimen sequenced in a study of PD-1 blockade in classical Hodgkin lymphoma. Relapse after autologous stem cell transplantation occurred in every patient, and brentuximab vedotin exposure varied. The assay was immunoSEQ multiplex PCR, and TCRdb's table has in-frame clones only and misses some. Found here are about 24,000 clones, approximately 80% of them singletons; the top ten hold about 18%. The sample in question was peripheral blood mononuclear cells (PBMCs), obtained before the second cycle of nivolumab. Receptor source: a human donor with classical Hodgkin lymphoma.

The chain links TRBV2 to TRBJ2-4; possibly TRBD2 for D (5 bases). The CDR3 is 21 residues long. CDR1 SNHLY and CDR2 FYNNEI come from the germline V gene. The V and J ends lost 1 base and 0 bases respectively, with 25 bases between them. Here the CDR3 reads CASSEVVGTEWAGLAKNIQYF. CDR3 bases: TGTGCCAGCAGTGAAGTTGTGGGTACGGAGTGGGCGGGTCTAGCCAAAAACATTCAGTACTTC.

V is TRBV6-1 and J is TRBJ2-2; 10 nucleotides align to TRBD2. The CDR3 has 14 amino acids. Trimming removed 11 bases from V and 4 bases from J; junction bases left unmatched: 7. Per the germline V gene, CDR1 is MNHNS and CDR2 is SASEGT. CDR3 bases: TGTGCCTGTAGCGGGAGGTGGAGCACCGGGGAGCTGTTTTTT. This translates into CACSGRWSTGELFF.

V usage is TRBV9 and J usage is TRBJ1-2; 8 bases are shared with TRBD1. This CDR3 spans 16 amino acids. CDR1 and CDR2 (germline): SGDLS, YYNGEE. V shed 0 bases and J 4 bases; nucleotides not matched to a gene: 8. The CDR3 nucleotides read TGTGCCAGCAGCGTAGACAACAGGGGGAGTGCCTATGGCTACACCTTC. This gives the protein CASSVDNRGSAYGYTF.

The chain combines TRBV6-6 with TRBJ2-7; no clear D gene. CDR1 and CDR2 from the germline V gene are MNHNY and SVGAGI (reference sequence). The V and J ends lost 2 bases and 3 bases respectively, with 5 bases between them. The CDR3 runs to 12 residues. CDR3 amino acids: CASSYPDYEQYF. The CDR3 nucleotides read TGTGCCAGCAGTTACCCAGACTACGAGCAGTACTTC.

The V call is TRBV7-6, the J call TRBJ1-1; D not certain. Germline lookup yields CDR1 SGHVS and CDR2 FNYEAQ. This CDR3 has 12 residues. V lost 2 bases and J lost 0, with 1 base in between. The CDR3 region is CASSLLNTEAFF. CDR3 nucleotides: TGTGCCAGCAGCTTACTGAACACTGAAGCTTTCTTT.

This clone has just a few counts. The chain uses TRBV7-9 and TRBJ1-5, with D possibly TRBD1 on 6 matching bases. V was shortened by 0 bases and J by 7 bases, with 13 bases between the two germline ends. CDR3 length equals 15 residues. Germline V gene data show CDR1 as SEHNR and CDR2 as FQNEAQ (reference sequence). Written as DNA, the CDR3 is TGTGCCAGCAGCTTAGCCGGCACAGGGCACCAGCCCCAGCATTTT. Protein sequence: CASSLAGTGHQPQHF.

The table lists this clone with a few counts. The chain combines TRBV19 with TRBJ1-5, with a tentative D call TRBD1 (6 bases). The V gene's germline CDR1 is LNHDA and CDR2 SQIVND (reference sequence). The V end lost 4 bases, the J end lost 6 bases, and 10 bases lay between the germline ends. The CDR3 length is 13 residues. The CDR3 bases are TGTGCCAGTAGTACGGGGGGGCTTCAGCCCCAGCATTTT. It is translated as CASSTGGLQPQHF. The variable domain in full, completed from reference TRBV19 and TRBJ1-5, reads DGGITQSPKYLFRKEGQNVTLSCEQNLNHDAMYWYRQDPGQGLRLIYYSQIVNDFQKGDIAEGYSVSREKKESFPLTVTSAQKNPTAFYLCASSTGGLQPQHFGDGTRLSIL.

A single count supports this clone. This chain joins TRBV19 and TRBJ1-1; a possible D gene is TRBD1 (5 bases). The CDR3 length is 14 residues. Germline CDR1 and CDR2: LNHDA and SQIVND (reference sequence). The V gene lost 9 bases and the J gene lost 0 bases, with 14 bases spanning the gap. Written as DNA, the CDR3 is TGTGCCAGCGGATGGGGGAGGATGAACACTGAAGCTTTCTTT. Protein sequence: CASGWGRMNTEAFF.

In this sample, this clone turned up once. The chain is built from TRBV9 and TRBJ2-2, with TRBD1 matching over 7 bases. V was clipped by 3 bases and J by 4 bases; unmatched bases: 6. The CDR3 totals 15 residues. CDR1 is SGDLS, CDR2 YYNGEE, per germline. Here the CDR3 reads CASSDRGRGTGELFF. In nucleotides, the CDR3 is TGTGCCAGCAGCGATAGGGGGCGCGGCACCGGGGAGCTGTTTTTT.

The V and J genes are TRBV29-1 and TRBJ1-2; D is perhaps TRBD1 (5 bases). Germline V lookup: CDR1 SQVTM, CDR2 ANQGSEA. V dropped 5 bases and J dropped 4 bases, with 14 bases sitting between them. This CDR3 is built from 13 residues. The DNA for the CDR3 is TGCAGCGTTTATTCCGGGACGGTCTATGGCTACACCTTC. It translates to CSVYSGTVYGYTF.

In its sample, this clone was seen once. The chain is built from TRBV6-1 and TRBJ2-7; TRBD1 matches 7 bases. This CDR3 region has 13 residues. Trimming cost V 10 bases and J 3 bases; bases outside gene matches: 9. The germline gives CDR1 MNHNS, CDR2 SASEGT. The CDR3 sequence is CAIGRDSYYEQYF. The CDR3, as DNA: TGTGCCATCGGCCGGGACAGTTACTACGAGCAGTACTTC.

The V call is TRBV4-1, the J call TRBJ1-3; 7 bases agree with TRBD1. The CDR3 consists of 16 residues. Per germline, CDR1 MGHRA and CDR2 YSYEKL. V dropped 4 bases and J dropped 2; count of bases not matched to a gene: 8. CDR3 DNA sequence: TGCGCCAGCAGCCGAACCACAGGGGCGGCTGGAAACACCATATATTTT. The encoded protein is CASSRTTGAAGNTIYF.

The CDR3 nucleotides are TGTGCCAGCAGTTCCTGGGGACAAGCGAACACTGAAGCTTTCTTT. It encodes CASSSWGQANTEAFF. The chain joins TRBV27 to TRBJ1-1; D may be TRBD1 (6 bases). The CDR3 totals 15 residues. Germline assignment: CDR1 MNHEY and CDR2 SMNVEV (reference sequence). V was trimmed by 4 bases and J by 1 base, leaving 13 bases between them.

V and J are TRBV9 and TRBJ2-3; D remains unclear. From germline, CDR1 is SGDLS and CDR2 YYNGEE. V lost 0 bases to trimming and J lost 5 bases, with 4 bases between them. The CDR3 sequence is 12 residues long. The CDR3 region has the DNA TGTGCCAGCAGCGTAGGGGGAGATACGCAGTATTTT. It specifies CASSVGGDTQYF. The full variable domain, in which reference TRBV9 and TRBJ2-3 provide the parts outside the CDR3, is DSGVTQTPKHLITATGQRVTLRCSPRSGDLSVYWYQQSLDQGLQFLIQYYNGEERAKGNILERFSAQQFPDLHSELNLSSLELGDSALYFCASSVGGDTQYFGPGTRLTVL.

The chain's CDR3 is CAWSTSHEQYF. The DNA for the CDR3 is TGTGCCTGGAGTACCAGCCACGAGCAGTACTTC. The rearrangement joins TRBV30 to TRBJ2-7; D remains ambiguous. Trimming pared 2 bases from V and 5 bases from J, leaving 7 bases between. The germline CDR1 and CDR2 sequences are GTSNPN and SVGIG (reference sequence). The CDR3 has 11 residues. The full variable domain, in which reference TRBV30 and TRBJ2-7 provide the parts outside the CDR3, is SQTIHQWPATLVQPVGSPLSLECTVEGTSNPNLYWYRQAAGRGLQLLFYSVGIGQISSEVPQNLSASRPQDRQFILSSKKLLLSDSGFYLCAWSTSHEQYFGPGTRLTVT.

V gene TRBV19 combines with J gene TRBJ1-1; D perhaps matches TRBD1 (5 bases). There are 15 residues in the CDR3. The V gene's germline CDR1 is LNHDA and CDR2 SQIVND (reference sequence). The V and J ends lost 3 bases and 5 bases respectively, with 16 bases between them. CDR3 coding DNA: TGTGCCAGTAGTATCGGGGGAAGTGGAAGTACTGAAGCTTTCTTT. This codes for CASSIGGSGSTEAFF.

The chain links TRBV18 to TRBJ2-3, with 7 positions matching TRBD1. V dropped 0 bases and J dropped 0; count of bases not matched to a gene: 3. The germline CDR1 and CDR2 sequences are KGHSH and LQKENI. This CDR3 is 16 amino acids long. CDR3 region: CASSPPTGASTDTQYF. The CDR3 coding sequence is TGTGCCAGCTCACCACCTACAGGGGCTAGCACAGATACGCAGTATTTT.

The V and J genes are TRBV6-5 and TRBJ2-7; the D gene could be TRBD1 or TRBD2 (5 bases each). The germline V gene has CDR1 MNHEY and CDR2 SVGAGI. This CDR3 region has 15 residues. Trimming pared 6 bases from V and 5 bases from J, leaving 20 bases between. The CDR3 DNA sequence: TGTGCCAGCAGGCCGGGGCCAGGGCGGTGGGACGAGCAGTACTTC. Translated, it gives CASRPGPGRWDEQYF.

J is TRBJ2-7 and V is TRBV30; 15 nucleotides match TRBD2. CDR1 is GTSNPN and CDR2 is SVGIG in the germline V gene (reference sequence). Trimming at V came to 5 bases and at J to 0 bases, leaving 11 bases not matched to a gene. This CDR3 is built from 18 residues. This chain's CDR3 is CAWGKPGLAGGSSYEQYF. The CDR3 nucleotides are TGTGCCTGGGGAAAACCGGGACTAGCGGGGGGTAGCTCCTACGAGCAGTACTTC.

This clone was detected only a few times. The CDR3 is CASSPLGANQPQHF. The CDR3 region has the DNA TGTGCCAGCAGCCCGCTGGGGGCCAATCAGCCCCAGCATTTT. This chain uses TRBV5-6 with TRBJ1-5; possibly TRBD1 for D (6 bases). The CDR3 is made up of 14 amino acids. Trimming cost V 4 bases and J 3 bases, with 11 bases left between them. Per germline, CDR1 SGHDT and CDR2 YYEEEE.